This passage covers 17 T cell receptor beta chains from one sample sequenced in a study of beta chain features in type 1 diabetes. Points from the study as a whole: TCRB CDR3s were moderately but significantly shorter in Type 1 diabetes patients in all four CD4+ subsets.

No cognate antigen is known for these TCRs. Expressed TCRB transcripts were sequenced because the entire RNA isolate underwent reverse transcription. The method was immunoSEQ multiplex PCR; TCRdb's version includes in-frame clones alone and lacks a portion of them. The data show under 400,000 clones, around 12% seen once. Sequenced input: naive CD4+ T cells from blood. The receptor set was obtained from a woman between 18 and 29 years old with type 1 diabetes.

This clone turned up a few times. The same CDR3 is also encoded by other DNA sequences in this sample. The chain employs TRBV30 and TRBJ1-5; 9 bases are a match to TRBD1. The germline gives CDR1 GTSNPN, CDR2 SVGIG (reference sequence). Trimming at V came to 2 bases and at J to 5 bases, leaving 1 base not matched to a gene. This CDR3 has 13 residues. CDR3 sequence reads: CAWSRQGDQPQHF. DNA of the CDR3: TGTGCCTGGAGTCGACAGGGGGATCAGCCCCAGCATTTT. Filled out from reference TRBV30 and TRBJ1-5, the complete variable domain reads SQTIHQWPATLVQPVGSPLSLECTVEGTSNPNLYWYRQAAGRGLQLLFYSVGIGQISSEVPQNLSASRPQDRQFILSSKKLLLSDSGFYLCAWSRQGDQPQHFGDGTRLSIL.

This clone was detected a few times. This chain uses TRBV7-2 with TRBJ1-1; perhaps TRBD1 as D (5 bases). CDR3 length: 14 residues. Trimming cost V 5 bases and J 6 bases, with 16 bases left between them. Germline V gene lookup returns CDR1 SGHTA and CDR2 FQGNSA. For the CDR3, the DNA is TGTGCCAGCAGCCCAAGAGGCAGGGCATCTGAAGCTTTCTTT. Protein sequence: CASSPRGRASEAFF.

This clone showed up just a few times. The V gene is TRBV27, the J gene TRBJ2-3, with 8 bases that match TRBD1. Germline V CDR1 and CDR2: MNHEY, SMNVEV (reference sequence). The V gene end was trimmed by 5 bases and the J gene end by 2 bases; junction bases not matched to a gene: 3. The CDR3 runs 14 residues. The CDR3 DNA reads TGTGCCAGCAGTGTACAGGGGGACACAGATACGCAGTATTTT. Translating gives CASSVQGDTDTQYF.

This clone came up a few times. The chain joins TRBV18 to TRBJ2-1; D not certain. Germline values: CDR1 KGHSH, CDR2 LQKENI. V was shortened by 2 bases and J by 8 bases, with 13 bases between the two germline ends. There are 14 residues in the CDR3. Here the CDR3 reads CASSPEVSTHEQFF. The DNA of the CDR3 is TGTGCCAGCTCACCAGAGGTTAGCACCCATGAGCAGTTCTTC.

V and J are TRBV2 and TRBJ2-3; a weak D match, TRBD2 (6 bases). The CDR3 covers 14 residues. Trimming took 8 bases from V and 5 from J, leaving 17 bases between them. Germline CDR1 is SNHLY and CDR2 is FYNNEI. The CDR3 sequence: CASPIGSTEDTQYF. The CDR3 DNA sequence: TGTGCCAGCCCCATCGGGAGTACCGAAGATACGCAGTATTTT. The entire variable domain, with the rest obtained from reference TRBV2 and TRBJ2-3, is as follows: EPEVTQTPSHQVTQMGQEVILRCVPISNHLYFYWYRQILGQKVEFLVSFYNNEISEKSEIFDDQFSVERPDGSNFTLKIRSTKLEDSAMYFCASPIGSTEDTQYFGPGTRLTVL.

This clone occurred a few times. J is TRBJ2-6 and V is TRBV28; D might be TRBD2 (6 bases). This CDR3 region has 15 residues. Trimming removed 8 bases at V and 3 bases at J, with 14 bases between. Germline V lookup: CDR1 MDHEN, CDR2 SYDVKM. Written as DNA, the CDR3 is TGTGCCAGCGGAGCGGGCGCGGTTGGGGCCAACGTCCTGACTTTC. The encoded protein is CASGAGAVGANVLTF.

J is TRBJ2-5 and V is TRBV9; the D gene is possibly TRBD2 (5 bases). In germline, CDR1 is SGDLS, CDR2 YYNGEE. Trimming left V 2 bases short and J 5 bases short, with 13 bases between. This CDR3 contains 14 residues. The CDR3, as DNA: TGTGCCAGCAGCGTGACTCCGGGGTCGGAGACCCAGTACTTC. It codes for CASSVTPGSETQYF.

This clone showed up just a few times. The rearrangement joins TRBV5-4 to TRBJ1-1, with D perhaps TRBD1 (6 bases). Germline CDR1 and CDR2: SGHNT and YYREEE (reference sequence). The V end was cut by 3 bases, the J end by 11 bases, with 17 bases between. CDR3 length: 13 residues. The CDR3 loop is CASSSVRTARAFF. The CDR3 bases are TGTGCCAGCAGCTCGGTGCGGACAGCTCGGGCTTTCTTT.

CDR3 sequence reads: CASGFSWDYYTF. The CDR3 nucleotides are TGTGCTAGTGGTTTCTCTTGGGACTACTACACCTTC. The chain uses TRBV12-5 and TRBJ1-2; TRBD1 might be the D (5 bases). Trimming left V 3 bases short and J 10 bases short, with 12 bases between. There are 12 residues in the CDR3. Germline V gene data show CDR1 as LGHNT and CDR2 as FRNRAP.

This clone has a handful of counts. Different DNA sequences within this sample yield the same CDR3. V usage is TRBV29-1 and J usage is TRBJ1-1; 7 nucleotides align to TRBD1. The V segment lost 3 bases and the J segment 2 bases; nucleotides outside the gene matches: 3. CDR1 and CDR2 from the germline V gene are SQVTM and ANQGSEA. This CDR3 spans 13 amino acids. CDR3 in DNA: TGCAGCGTTGAGGGACAGAGTAACACTGAAGCTTTCTTT. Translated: CSVEGQSNTEAFF.

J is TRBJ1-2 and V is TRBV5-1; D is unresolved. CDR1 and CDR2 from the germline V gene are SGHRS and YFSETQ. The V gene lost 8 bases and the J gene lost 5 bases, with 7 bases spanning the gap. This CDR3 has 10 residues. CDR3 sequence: CARRRYGYTF. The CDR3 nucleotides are TGCGCCAGGAGGAGGTATGGCTACACCTTC.

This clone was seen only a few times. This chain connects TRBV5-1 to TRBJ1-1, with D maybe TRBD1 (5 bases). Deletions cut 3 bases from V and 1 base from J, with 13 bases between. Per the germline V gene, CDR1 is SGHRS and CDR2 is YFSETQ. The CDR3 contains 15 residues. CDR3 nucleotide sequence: TGCGCCAGCAGCTCTGGCAGGGCTCCGAACACTGAAGCTTTCTTT. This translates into CASSSGRAPNTEAFF.

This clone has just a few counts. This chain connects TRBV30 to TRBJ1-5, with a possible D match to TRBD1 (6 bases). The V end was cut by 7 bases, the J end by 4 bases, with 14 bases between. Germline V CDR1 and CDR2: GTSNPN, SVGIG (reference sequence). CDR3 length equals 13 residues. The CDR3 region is CALEEGGNQPQHF. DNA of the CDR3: TGTGCCTTAGAGGAGGGGGGGAATCAGCCCCAGCATTTT.

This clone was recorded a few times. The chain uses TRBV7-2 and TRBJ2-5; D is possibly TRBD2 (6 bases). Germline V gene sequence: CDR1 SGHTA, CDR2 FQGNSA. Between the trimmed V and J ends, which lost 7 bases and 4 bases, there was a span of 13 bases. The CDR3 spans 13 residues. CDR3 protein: CASTQLATETQYF. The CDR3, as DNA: TGTGCCAGCACCCAACTAGCTACAGAGACCCAGTACTTC.

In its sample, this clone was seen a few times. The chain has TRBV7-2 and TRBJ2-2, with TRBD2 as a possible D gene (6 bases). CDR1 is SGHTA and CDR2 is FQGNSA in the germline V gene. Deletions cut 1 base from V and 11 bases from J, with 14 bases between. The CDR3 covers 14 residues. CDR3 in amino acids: CASSLDRGLPELFF. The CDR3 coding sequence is TGTGCCAGCAGCTTAGATCGGGGACTCCCCGAGCTGTTTTTT.

The CDR3 DNA reads as TGTGCCAGCAGCCTGACTAGCGCGTCGGACATTCAGTACTTC. Translation gives CASSLTSASDIQYF. The chain uses TRBV7-2 and TRBJ2-4, with 8 positions matching TRBD2. J gave up 8 bases and V 5 bases, and 8 bases lay outside the gene matches. This CDR3 contains 14 residues. Per germline, CDR1 SGHTA and CDR2 FQGNSA. Supplemented by reference TRBV7-2 and TRBJ2-4, the full variable domain reads GAGVSQSPSNKVTEKGKDVELRCDPISGHTALYWYRQSLGQGLEFLIYFQGNSAPDKSGLPSDRFSAERTGGSVSTLTIQRTQQEDSAVYLCASSLTSASDIQYFGAGTRLSVL.

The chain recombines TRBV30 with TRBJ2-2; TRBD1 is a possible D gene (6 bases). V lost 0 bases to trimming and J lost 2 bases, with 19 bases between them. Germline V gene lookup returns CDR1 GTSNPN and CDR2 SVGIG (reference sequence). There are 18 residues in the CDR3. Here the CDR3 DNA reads TGTGCCTGGAGTGTATGGGTAGCCGGGACAAGTAACACCGGGGAGCTGTTTTTT. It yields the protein CAWSVWVAGTSNTGELFF.